The 23 T cell receptor beta chains below were found in one sample sequenced in a study of patients and donors after allogeneic stem cell transplantation. Using its own MiXCR run on the RT-PCR reads, TCRdb lists one record per CDR3 protein. The table lists 1,500 or so distinct CDR3 sequences, roughly 23% of them singletons. Sequences were obtained from blood, either unsorted or a sorted T cell fraction (not recorded which). The receptors stem from a human donor who was either an allogeneic HSCT recipient or a stem cell or donor lymphocyte infusion donor (not recorded which). It is not recorded whose cells these are; they may come from a transplant donor.

This clonotype is categorized as medium-sized. The chain joins TRBV29-1 to TRBJ2-3; 8 bases fit TRBD1. This CDR3 spans 16 amino acids. After removal of 0 bases from V and 5 bases from J, the junction contained 10 bases not matched to a gene. Germline CDR1 is SQVTM and CDR2 is ANQGSEA. The CDR3 nucleotides read TGCAGCGTTGAAGAACGAAGGGCAGGGGGCAGAGATACGCAGTATTTT. Translating gives CSVEERRAGGRDTQYF.

A single count supports this clonotype. The chain carries TRBV6-1 and TRBJ1-1, with a possible D match to TRBD1 (5 bases). Trimming took 3 bases from V and 1 from J, leaving 6 bases between them. The germline V gene encodes CDR1 MNHNS and CDR2 SASEGT. This CDR3 is 13 amino acids long. The CDR3 protein is CASSDQGNTEAFF. CDR3 sequence (DNA): TGTGCCAGCAGTGATCAGGGGAACACTGAAGCTTTCTTT.

This chain connects TRBV4-3 to TRBJ1-2; possible D gene TRBD1, 5 bases. The CDR3 length is 15 residues. Trimming left V 0 bases short and J 4 bases short, with 12 bases between. Germline CDR1 and CDR2: LGHNA and YSLEER. CDR3 in amino acids: CASSQDQTAVYGYTF. CDR3 bases: TGCGCCAGCAGCCAAGATCAGACAGCTGTCTATGGCTACACCTTC.

This clonotype has only a few counts. This rearrangement joins TRBV18 to TRBJ2-7; D not certain. From germline, CDR1 is KGHSH and CDR2 LQKENI. Deletions cut 1 base from V and 2 bases from J, with 12 bases between. This CDR3 is built from 15 residues. The CDR3 nucleotides read TGTGCCAGCTCACCACAACAAGAATCAACCTACGAGCAGTACTTC. Protein product: CASSPQQESTYEQYF.

The rearrangement links TRBV21-1 to TRBJ2-3; the table's D call TRBD2 went unverified against the DNA. TRBV21-1 is a pseudogene locus. The CDR3 loop spans 15 amino acids. The CDR3 nucleotides read TGTGCCAGCAGCCGATACAGTCCCCCCCAAGATACGCAGTATTTT. It encodes CASSRYSPPQDTQYF.

In its sample, this clonotype was seen a few times. The rearrangement links TRBV2 to TRBJ1-1; D is possibly TRBD1 (6 bases). CDR1 and CDR2 from the germline V gene are SNHLY and FYNNEI. CDR3 length: 13 residues. Trimming removed 3 bases from V and 4 bases from J, with 9 bases in between. The CDR3 sequence: CASSDGGRTEAFF. As DNA, the CDR3 is TGTGCCAGCAGTGACGGGGGCCGCACTGAAGCTTTCTTT.

This chain links TRBV6-4 with TRBJ1-2, with D maybe TRBD1 (6 bases). Germline CDR1 is MRHNA and CDR2 is SNTAGT. Trimming stripped 4 bases from V and 6 bases from J, with 9 bases between. The CDR3 is made up of 12 amino acids. The CDR3 sequence is CASSGTADGYTF. The CDR3 nucleotides are TGTGCCAGCAGTGGGACAGCCGATGGCTACACCTTC.

This clonotype has just a few counts. The chain joins TRBV12-3 or TRBV12-4 to TRBJ2-3; 11 nucleotides line up with TRBD2. V lost 6 bases, J lost 5 bases, and 4 bases stayed unmatched. This CDR3 has 14 amino acids. In nucleotides, the CDR3 is TGTGCCAGCAGGCCGGGACTAGCGGTAGATACGCAGTATTTT. It yields the protein CASRPGLAVDTQYF.

CDR3 sequence (DNA): TGTGCCAGCAGCCAAGAGGGCTCCACCTACGAGCAGTACTTC. Protein sequence: CASSQEGSTYEQYF. The chain recombines TRBV4-2 with TRBJ2-7; D is unresolved. Germline-derived CDR1 and CDR2 are LGHNA and YNFKEQ. V was trimmed by 0 bases and J by 2 bases, leaving 8 bases between them. The CDR3 has 14 residues.

V usage is TRBV7-2 and J usage is TRBJ2-2, with unresolved D. This CDR3 spans 14 amino acids. V lost 4 bases, J lost 2 bases, and 8 bases lay in between. Germline V lookup: CDR1 SGHTA, CDR2 FQGNSA. The CDR3 nucleotides are TGTGCCAGCAGCTCCTTCACTAACACCGGGGAGCTGTTTTTT. Its protein is CASSSFTNTGELFF. The full variable domain, its missing parts supplied by reference TRBV7-2 and TRBJ2-2, is GAGVSQSPSNKVTEKGKDVELRCDPISGHTALYWYRQSLGQGLEFLIYFQGNSAPDKSGLPSDRFSAERTGGSVSTLTIQRTQQEDSAVYLCASSSFTNTGELFFGEGSRLTVL.

This chain joins TRBV4-1 and TRBJ2-3; D remains ambiguous. Germline CDR1 is MGHRA and CDR2 is YSYEKL. The V end was cut by 0 bases, the J end by 2 bases, with 15 bases between. This CDR3 spans 17 amino acids. The CDR3 protein is CASSQESPGGSTDTQYF. The DNA for the CDR3 is TGCGCCAGCAGCCAAGAGTCCCCGGGCGGCTCCACAGATACGCAGTATTTT.

The chain uses TRBV7-3 and TRBJ2-1; 11 bases align to TRBD2. Germline V CDR1 and CDR2: SGHTA, FQGTGA. The V gene end was trimmed by 5 bases and the J gene end by 9 bases; junction bases not matched to a gene: 9. The CDR3 totals 15 residues. CDR3: CASSPLAGGLGEQFF. The CDR3 DNA reads as TGTGCCAGCAGCCCGCTAGCGGGGGGCCTCGGTGAGCAGTTCTTC. The whole variable domain, filled in from reference TRBV7-3 and TRBJ2-1, reads GAGVSQTPSNKVTEKGKYVELRCDPISGHTALYWYRQSLGQGPEFLIYFQGTGAADDSGLPNDRFFAVRPEGSVSTLKIQRTERGDSAVYLCASSPLAGGLGEQFFGPGTRLTVL.

This chain uses TRBV7-2 with TRBJ2-3; 8 positions match TRBD1. Germline values: CDR1 SGHTA, CDR2 FQGNSA. Trimming took 10 bases from V and 4 from J; bases not matched to a gene: 7. The CDR3 sequence is 13 residues long. CDR3 amino acids: CATRTGLADTQYF. The CDR3, as DNA: TGTGCCACCAGGACAGGGCTAGCAGATACGCAGTATTTT.

The rearrangement uses TRBV10-3 and TRBJ2-3, with TRBD2 identical over 14 bases. V shed 5 bases and J 1 base; nucleotides not matched to a gene: 11. The CDR3 has 19 residues. Germline V gives CDR1 ENHRY, CDR2 SYGVKD. The CDR3: CAISREISGLAGGTDTQYF. CDR3 nucleotide sequence: TGTGCCATCAGTCGAGAAATCTCGGGACTAGCGGGGGGCACAGATACGCAGTATTTT.

Sample share makes this clonotype large. The rearrangement links TRBV6-1 to TRBJ2-1; TRBD1 agrees at 11 bases. The germline V gene has CDR1 MNHNS and CDR2 SASEGT. CDR3 size: 15 residues. Trimming cost V 10 bases and J 6 bases; bases outside gene matches: 11. The CDR3 region has the DNA TGTGCCACCACAGGGGGGACAGGGGGTTCCAATGAGCAGTTCTTC. Protein sequence: CATTGGTGGSNEQFF.

V gene TRBV11-2 combines with J gene TRBJ2-5; TRBD1 agrees at 7 bases. CDR3 length: 15 residues. Germline loops: CDR1 SGHAT, CDR2 FQNNGV. Trimming at V came to 5 bases and at J to 5 bases, leaving 11 bases not matched to a gene. CDR3 protein: CASSPGTVTWETQYF. The CDR3 bases are TGTGCCAGCAGCCCTGGGACAGTGACTTGGGAGACCCAGTACTTC.

The chain joins TRBV11-2 to TRBJ2-1, with TRBD1 identical over 9 bases. The V segment lost 1 base and the J segment 5 bases; nucleotides outside the gene matches: 6. The germline V gene has CDR1 SGHAT and CDR2 FQNNGV. There are 16 residues in the CDR3. DNA of the CDR3: TGTGCCAGCAGCTTAGTTACCGGGACAGGGAACAATGAGCAGTTCTTC. Amino acids: CASSLVTGTGNNEQFF. Drawing the rest from reference TRBV11-2 and TRBJ2-1, the complete variable domain is EAGVAQSPRYKIIEKRQSVAFWCNPISGHATLYWYQQILGQGPKLLIQFQNNGVVDDSQLPKDRFSAERLKGVDSTLKIQPAKLEDSAVYLCASSLVTGTGNNEQFFGPGTRLTVL.

This clonotype was picked up a small number of times. The rearrangement joins TRBV5-1 to TRBJ1-1, with no clear D. Germline loops: CDR1 SGHRS, CDR2 YFSETQ. The CDR3 covers 14 residues. Trimming took 4 bases from V and 4 from J, leaving 14 bases between them. CDR3 sequence: CASSPVASTTEAFF. CDR3 in DNA: TGCGCCAGCAGCCCCGTTGCCTCCACCACTGAAGCTTTCTTT. The whole variable domain, remainder taken from reference TRBV5-1 and TRBJ1-1, is KAGVTQTPRYLIKTRGQQVTLSCSPISGHRSVSWYQQTPGQGLQFLFEYFSETQRNKGNFPGRFSGRQFSNSRSEMNVSTLELGDSALYLCASSPVASTTEAFFGQGTRLTVV.

This clonotype is judged large. V gene TRBV11-3 combines with J gene TRBJ2-1; D perhaps matches TRBD1 (6 bases). V lost 0 bases, J lost 0 bases, and 9 bases lay in between. CDR3 length equals 16 residues. The germline gives CDR1 SGHNT, CDR2 YENEEA. The CDR3: CASSLEQGSSYNEQFF. The CDR3 nucleotides are TGTGCCAGCAGCTTAGAACAGGGCAGCTCCTACAATGAGCAGTTCTTC.

In its sample, this clonotype is large. The CDR3 DNA reads TGTGCCAGCAGCCGATCGGAGAGCTCCTACAATGAGCAGTTCTTC. As protein: CASSRSESSYNEQFF. The chain links TRBV7-6 to TRBJ2-1, with no clear D. The CDR3 is 15 residues long. Germline assignment: CDR1 SGHVS and CDR2 FNYEAQ. V was shortened by 5 bases and J by 0 bases, with 11 bases between the two germline ends.

This clonotype was seen a handful of times. J is TRBJ2-7 and V is TRBV20-1; 8 bases map to TRBD1. This CDR3 is 13 amino acids long. Per germline, CDR1 DFQATT and CDR2 SNEGSKA (reference sequence). V lost 7 bases, J lost 3 bases, and 8 bases stayed unmatched. The CDR3 here is CSVKGTGDYEQYF. Written as DNA, the CDR3 is TGCAGTGTGAAAGGGACAGGAGACTACGAGCAGTACTTC.

V usage is TRBV5-5 and J usage is TRBJ2-1, with TRBD2 identical over 8 bases. The germline gives CDR1 SGHKS, CDR2 YYEKEE (reference sequence). The ends lost 0 bases at V and 4 bases at J; junction bases unmatched: 3. The CDR3 spans 15 residues. CDR3 residues: CASSLAASGYNEQFF. In DNA, the CDR3 is TGTGCCAGCAGCTTGGCGGCTAGCGGGTACAATGAGCAGTTCTTC. The entire variable domain, with the rest obtained from reference TRBV5-5 and TRBJ2-1, is as follows: DAGVTQSPTHLIKTRGQQVTLRCSPISGHKSVSWYQQVLGQGPQFIFQYYEKEERGRGNFPDRFSARQFPNYSSELNVNALLLGDSALYLCASSLAASGYNEQFFGPGTRLTVL.

The chain has TRBV15 and TRBJ2-7, with D tentatively TRBD1 (6 bases). Trimming shortened V by 1 base and J by 4 bases, and 11 bases separated the two germline ends. Germline assignment: CDR1 LNHNV and CDR2 YYDKDF (reference sequence). The CDR3 has 14 residues. This chain's CDR3 is CATSRGTQGYEQYF. Written as DNA, the CDR3 is TGTGCCACCAGCAGAGGTACTCAGGGGTACGAGCAGTACTTC.